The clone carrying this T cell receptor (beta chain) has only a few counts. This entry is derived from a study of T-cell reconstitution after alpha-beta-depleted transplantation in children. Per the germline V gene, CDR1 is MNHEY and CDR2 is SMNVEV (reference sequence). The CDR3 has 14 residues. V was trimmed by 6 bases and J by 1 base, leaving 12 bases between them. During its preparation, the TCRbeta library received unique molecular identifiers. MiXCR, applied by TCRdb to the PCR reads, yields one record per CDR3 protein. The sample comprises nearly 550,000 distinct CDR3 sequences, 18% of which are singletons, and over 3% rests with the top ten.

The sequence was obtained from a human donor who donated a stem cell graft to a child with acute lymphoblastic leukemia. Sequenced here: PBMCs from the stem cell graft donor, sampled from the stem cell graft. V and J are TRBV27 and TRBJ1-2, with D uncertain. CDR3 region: CASRPSGSNYGYTF. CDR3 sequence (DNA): TGTGCCAGCAGGCCCTCCGGGAGTAACTATGGCTACACCTTC.